Sequencing of this T cell receptor beta chain was carried out in a study of T cell responses to AZD1222 COVID-19 vaccine. In the study overall: Both about-4-week and about-12-week second-dose recipients were combined.

The repertoire was sequenced with immunoSEQ multiplex PCR; TCRdb's copy has only in-frame clones and lacks some. This sample has under 150,000 clones, with 90% found just once. The material sequenced was peripheral blood, taken on day 0 of AZD1222 vaccination. The clonotype was recovered from an adult in good health.

In DNA form, the CDR3 reads TGTGCCAGCAGTTACCGGGTGGAGGAGGAAAAACTGTTTTTT. Its protein is CASSYRVEEEKLFF. V and J are TRBV6-6 and TRBJ1-4; D gene ambiguous. This CDR3 region has 14 residues. The germline V gene has CDR1 MNHNY and CDR2 SVGAGI (reference sequence). Trimming took off 2 bases at V and 8 bases at J, with 12 bases between the two ends.